Below, one T cell receptor beta chain is given with its context. This specimen belongs to a study of blood T cell repertoires in COVID-19. On the study more broadly: Acute and convalescent COVID-19 samples came from the United States, Italy and Spain.

How the authors handled the data: Estimates of nucleated cell counts were drawn from the amplification of reference gene primers. TCRdb keeps only in-frame clones here, not all; method: immunoSEQ multiplex PCR. That table is the source of V, J and clone size, and D and trimming were worked out from the DNA. The data contain over 110,000 clones, about 80% of them singletons. This CDR3 region has 14 residues. Germline V gives CDR1 MNHNS, CDR2 SASEGT. The trim removed 1 base at V and 8 bases at J, leaving 1 base unmatched. Sequenced: peripheral blood. The sequence was collected from a man between 70 and 80 years old who had recovered from COVID-19. The rearrangement joins TRBV6-1 to TRBJ1-4; 10 positions agree with TRBD1. CDR3 protein: CASSEGQGAEKLFF. DNA of the CDR3: TGTGCCAGCAGTGAAGGACAGGGGGCAGAAAAACTGTTTTTT.